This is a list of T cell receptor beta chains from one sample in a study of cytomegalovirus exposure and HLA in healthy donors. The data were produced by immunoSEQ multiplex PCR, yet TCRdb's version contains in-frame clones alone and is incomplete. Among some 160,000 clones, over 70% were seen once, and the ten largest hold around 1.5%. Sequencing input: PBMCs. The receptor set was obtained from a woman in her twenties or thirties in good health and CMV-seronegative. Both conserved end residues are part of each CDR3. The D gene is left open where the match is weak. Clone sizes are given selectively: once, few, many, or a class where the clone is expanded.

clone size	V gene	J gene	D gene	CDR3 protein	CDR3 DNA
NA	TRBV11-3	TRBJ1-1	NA	CASSLTYGVGEAFF	TGTGCCAGCAGCCTCACTTACGGGGTTGGTGAAGCTTTCTTT
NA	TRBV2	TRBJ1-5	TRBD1	CASSGQGSNQSQHF	TGTGCCAGCAGCGGACAGGGAAGCAATCAGTCCCAGCATTTT
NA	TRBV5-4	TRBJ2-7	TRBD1	CASSSAGQGGYEQYF	TGTGCCAGCAGCTCCGCGGGACAGGGCGGCTACGAGCAGTACTTC
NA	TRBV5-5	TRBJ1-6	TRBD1	CASSPLDRGRVSPLHF	TGTGCCAGCAGCCCTCTCGACAGGGGGCGAGTTTCACCCCTCCACTTT
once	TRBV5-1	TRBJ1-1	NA	CASGGAGGEGAFF	TGCGCCAGCGGAGGGGCCGGAGGAGAGGGAGCTTTCTTT
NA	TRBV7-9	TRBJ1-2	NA	CASSLVQALYGYTF	TGTGCCAGCAGCTTAGTTCAAGCCCTCTATGGCTACACCTTC
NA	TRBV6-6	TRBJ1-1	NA	CASSFNSGTEAFF	TGTGCCAGCAGTTTCAATAGTGGCACTGAAGCTTTCTTT
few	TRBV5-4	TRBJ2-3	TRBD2	CASSLGVAGGTDTQYF	TGTGCCAGCAGCTTGGGGGTCGCGGGGGGGACAGATACGCAGTATTTT
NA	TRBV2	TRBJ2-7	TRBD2	CASSHERGILNEQYF	TGTGCCAGCAGTCATGAGCGGGGTATTCTAAACGAGCAGTACTTC
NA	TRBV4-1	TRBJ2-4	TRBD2	CASSKGTRTSGSNIQYF	TGCGCCAGCAGCAAGGGGACCCGGACTAGCGGCTCAAACATTCAGTACTTC
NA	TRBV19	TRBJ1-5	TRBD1	CASGGGNRGFQPQHF	TGTGCCAGTGGGGGGGGAAACAGGGGGTTTCAGCCCCAGCATTTT
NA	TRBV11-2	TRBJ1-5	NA	CASSLGTHEGPQHF	TGTGCCAGCAGCTTAGGAACGCACGAGGGGCCCCAGCATTTT